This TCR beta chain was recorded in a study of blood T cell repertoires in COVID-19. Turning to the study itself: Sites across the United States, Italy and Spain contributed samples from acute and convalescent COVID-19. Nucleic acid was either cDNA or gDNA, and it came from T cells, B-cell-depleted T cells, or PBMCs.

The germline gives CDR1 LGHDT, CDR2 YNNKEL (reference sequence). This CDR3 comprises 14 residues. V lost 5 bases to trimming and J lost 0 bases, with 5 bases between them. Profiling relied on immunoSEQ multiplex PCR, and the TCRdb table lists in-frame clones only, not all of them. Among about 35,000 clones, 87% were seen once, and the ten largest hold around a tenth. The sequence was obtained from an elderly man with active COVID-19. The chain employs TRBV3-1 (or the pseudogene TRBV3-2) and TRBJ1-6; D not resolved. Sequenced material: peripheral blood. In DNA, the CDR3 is TGTGCCAGCAGCGTGAGCTCCTATAATTCACCCCTCCACTTT. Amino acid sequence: CASSVSSYNSPLHF.